This T cell receptor beta chain came from a study of T-cell memory formation after mild COVID-19. Findings and limits, study-wide: CD4+ contracting clones were mainly CM and EM; CD8+ ones, EMRA.

The germline V gene encodes CDR1 DFQATT and CDR2 SNEGSKA (reference sequence). V lost 3 bases and J lost 6, with 11 bases in between. The CDR3 totals 13 residues. As for this clonotype: The antigen remains undetermined.

TCRdb re-called the 5' RACE reads with MiXCR, one entry per CDR3 protein. The sample lists 400,000 or so distinct CDR3 sequences; around 18% were seen once. Material: PBMCs or a T cell subset sorted from them (not recorded which). The TCR originated in an adult woman who had mild COVID-19 (a few samples of this study predate the infection). Cell type and time point are not known. This chain connects TRBV20-1 to TRBJ2-2; maybe TRBD2 (5 bases). Written as DNA, the CDR3 is TGCAGTGCTAGGGCTAGCTTGGCCGGGGAGCTGTTTTTT. It codes for CSARASLAGELFF.